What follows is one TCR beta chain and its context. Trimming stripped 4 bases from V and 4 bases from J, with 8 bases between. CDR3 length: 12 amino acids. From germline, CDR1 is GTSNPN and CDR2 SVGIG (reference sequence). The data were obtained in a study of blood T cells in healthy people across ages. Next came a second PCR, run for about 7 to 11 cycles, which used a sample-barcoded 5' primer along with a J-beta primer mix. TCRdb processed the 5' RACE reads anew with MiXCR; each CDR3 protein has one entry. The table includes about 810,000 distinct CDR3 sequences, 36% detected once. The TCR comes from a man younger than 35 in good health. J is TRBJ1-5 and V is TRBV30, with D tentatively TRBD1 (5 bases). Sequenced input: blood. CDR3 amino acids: CAWTTGNQPQHF. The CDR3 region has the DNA TGTGCCTGGACAACAGGTAATCAGCCCCAGCATTTT.